One sample yielded the 6 T cell receptor beta chains listed below, sequenced in a study of T cell responses to AZD1222 COVID-19 vaccine. Some clones are missing from TCRdb's copy, which holds only in-frame ones; the method was immunoSEQ multiplex PCR. The sample has around 99,000 clones; roughly 90% are singletons. Here the sequenced sample was peripheral blood, taken 28 days after the second AZD1222 dose. The source of these receptors is an adult who received the AZD1222 COVID-19 vaccine.

The CDR3 DNA reads TGCGCCAGCAGTTCCGGGACAGCGAACACCGGGGAGCTGTTTTTT. Its translation: CASSSGTANTGELFF. The chain joins TRBV10-1 to TRBJ2-2, with 7 bases identical to TRBD1. Germline trimming cut 5 bases from V and 0 bases from J; bases unmatched to any gene: 3. This CDR3 is built from 15 residues. In germline, CDR1 is WNHNN, CDR2 SYGVQD (reference sequence).

The chain joins TRBV6-2 or TRBV6-3 to TRBJ1-1; 7 positions match TRBD1. The CDR3 extends over 14 amino acids. After removal of 2 bases from V and 4 bases from J, the junction contained 4 bases not matched to a gene. Germline CDR1 and CDR2: MNHEY and SVGEGT. CDR3 coding DNA: TGTGCCAGCAGTTACACAGGGGTTTCCACTGAAGCTTTCTTT. It is translated as CASSYTGVSTEAFF.

The gene calls are TRBV27 and TRBJ1-1; TRBD1 matches at 7 bases. Unmatched junction bases numbered 3, after V lost 2 bases and J lost 3 bases. The CDR3 is made up of 14 amino acids. Germline CDR1 is MNHEY and CDR2 is SMNVEV (reference sequence). CDR3 in DNA: TGTGCCAGCAGTTTAACCAGGGGGGACACTGAAGCTTTCTTT. It specifies CASSLTRGDTEAFF.

The rearrangement joins TRBV7-6 to TRBJ2-7; 12 nucleotides match TRBD2. This CDR3 contains 18 residues. Germline-derived CDR1 and CDR2 are SGHVS and FNYEAQ. The ends lost 1 base at V and 4 bases at J; junction bases unmatched: 11. CDR3 sequence: CASSLVSPVLAGGYEQYF. For the CDR3, the DNA is TGTGCCAGCAGCTTAGTTAGCCCGGTGCTAGCGGGAGGGTACGAGCAGTACTTC.

The rearrangement uses TRBV11-3 and TRBJ2-1; TRBD1 matches 11 bases. This CDR3 is 16 amino acids long. Germline CDR1 is SGHNT and CDR2 is YENEEA. After removal of 1 base from V and 6 bases from J, the junction contained 5 bases not matched to a gene. Here the CDR3 reads CASSLVGQGALNEQFF. CDR3 DNA sequence: TGTGCCAGCAGCTTAGTCGGACAGGGGGCACTCAATGAGCAGTTCTTC.

The chain has TRBV5-4 and TRBJ2-1; weak D call: TRBD2 (6 bases). Trimming shortened V by 0 bases and J by 2 bases, and 15 bases separated the two germline ends. Germline V CDR1 and CDR2: SGHNT, YYREEE (reference sequence). CDR3 length: 17 amino acids. In DNA form, the CDR3 reads TGTGCCAGCAGCTTGGCGTCGCTGGGCGGGACCTACAATGAGCAGTTCTTC. Protein: CASSLASLGGTYNEQFF.